This entry concerns a single TCR beta chain. As handled by the study authors: The authors estimated nucleated cell counts from reference gene primer amplification. Produced via immunoSEQ multiplex PCR; TCRdb's table is partial and in-frame only. That table supplies the V and J calls and clone size; D and trimming were determined from the DNA. The sample carries about 82,000 clones, around four fifths recorded once. These data belong to a study of blood T cell repertoires in COVID-19. About the research overall: Samples came from the United States, Italy and Spain, spanning acute and convalescent COVID-19. Sources were T cells, B-cell-depleted T cells, or PBMCs; the material itself was cDNA or gDNA.

What was sequenced was peripheral blood. This clonotype was obtained from a man older than 75 with active or convalescent COVID-19.

The CDR3 loop reads CASSFRRLNTEAFF. CDR3 coding DNA: TGTGCCAGCAGCTTCCGTAGATTGAACACTGAAGCTTTCTTT. V and J are TRBV6-5 and TRBJ1-1; D is undetermined. Germline lookup yields CDR1 MNHEY and CDR2 SVGAGI. The CDR3 totals 14 residues. The germline V and J ends were trimmed by 6 bases and 0 bases, with 11 bases remaining between them.